The clone carrying this T cell receptor beta chain was seen more than once but under ten times. Its antigen remains unknown. PCR was performed a second time for about 6 to 12 cycles using a sample-barcoded 5' primer and a J-beta primer mix. TCRdb used MiXCR to reprocess the 5' RACE reads, holding one entry per CDR3 protein. The repertoire holds 750,000 to 950,000 distinct CDR3 sequences, with 25% to 35% as singletons. The data are from a study of blood T cells in healthy people across ages. CDR3 length equals 20 residues. Germline V CDR1 and CDR2: MNHEY, SVGAGI. The V segment lost 0 bases and the J segment 1 base; nucleotides outside the gene matches: 11. Study observations and caveats: Diversity was estimated from one million T cells, and these estimates were considered underestimates.

This sample was also put to use in a study of T cells of mothers and their children. That study reports: Using approximately 1.5 ug per 15 ul, all extracted RNA underwent cDNA synthesis. In both related and unrelated pairs, TCR recombination output is shaped similarly by thymic selection. Relative to unrelated pairs, biologically related mother-child dyads exhibited marginally greater, non-significant overlap.

This chain joins TRBV6-5 and TRBJ2-4; 11 nucleotides agree with TRBD1. This clonotype was sampled from a woman aged 40 to 50 in good health. Sequenced: blood. The CDR3 is CASSYSRTGGASGAKNIQYF. The DNA of the CDR3 is TGTGCCAGCAGTTACTCACGGACAGGGGGCGCTTCAGGTGCCAAAAACATTCAGTACTTC.